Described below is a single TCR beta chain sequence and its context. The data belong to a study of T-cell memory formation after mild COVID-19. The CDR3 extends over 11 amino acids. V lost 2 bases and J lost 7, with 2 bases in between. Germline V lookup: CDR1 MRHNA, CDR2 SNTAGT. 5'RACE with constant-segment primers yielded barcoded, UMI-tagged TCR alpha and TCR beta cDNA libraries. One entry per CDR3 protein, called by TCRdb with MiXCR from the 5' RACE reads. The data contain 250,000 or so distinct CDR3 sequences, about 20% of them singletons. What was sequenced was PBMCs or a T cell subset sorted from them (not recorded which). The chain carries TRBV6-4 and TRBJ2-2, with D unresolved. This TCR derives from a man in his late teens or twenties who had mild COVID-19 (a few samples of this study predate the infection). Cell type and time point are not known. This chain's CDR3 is CASSDNGELFF. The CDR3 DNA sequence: TGTGCCAGCAGTGACAACGGGGAGCTGTTTTTT.